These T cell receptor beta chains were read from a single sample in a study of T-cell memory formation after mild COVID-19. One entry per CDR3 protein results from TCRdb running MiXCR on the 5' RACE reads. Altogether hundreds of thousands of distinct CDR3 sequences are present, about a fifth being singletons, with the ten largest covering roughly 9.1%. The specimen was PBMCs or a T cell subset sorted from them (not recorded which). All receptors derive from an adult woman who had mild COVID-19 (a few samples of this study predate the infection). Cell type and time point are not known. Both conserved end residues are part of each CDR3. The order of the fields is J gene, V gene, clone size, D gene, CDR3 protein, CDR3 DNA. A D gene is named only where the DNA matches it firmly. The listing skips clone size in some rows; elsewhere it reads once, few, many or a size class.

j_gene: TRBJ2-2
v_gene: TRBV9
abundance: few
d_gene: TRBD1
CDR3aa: CASSATGGPYTGELFF
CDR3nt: TGTGCCAGCAGCGCAACAGGGGGACCCTACACCGGGGAGCTGTTTTTT

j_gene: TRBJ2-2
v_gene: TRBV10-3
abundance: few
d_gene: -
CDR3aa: CAISDVGSGELFF
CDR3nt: TGTGCCATCAGTGATGTTGGGTCCGGGGAGCTGTTTTTT

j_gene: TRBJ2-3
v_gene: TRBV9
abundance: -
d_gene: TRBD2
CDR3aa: CASSPQTSGGETSTDTQYF
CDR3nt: TGTGCCAGCAGCCCCCAGACTAGCGGGGGGGAAACTAGCACAGATACGCAGTATTTT

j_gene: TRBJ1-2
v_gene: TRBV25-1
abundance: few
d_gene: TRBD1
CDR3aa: CASRQQGVTGYTF
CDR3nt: TGTGCCAGCAGGCAGCAGGGGGTTACTGGCTACACCTTC

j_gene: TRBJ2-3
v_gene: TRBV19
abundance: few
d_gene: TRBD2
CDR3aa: CASSIYTIGRASATDRSDTQYF
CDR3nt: TGTGCCAGTAGTATATACACAATTGGGAGGGCCTCGGCTACCGATAGATCTGATACGCAGTATTTT

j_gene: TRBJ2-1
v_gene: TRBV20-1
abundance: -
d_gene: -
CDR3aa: CSASLPSYNEQFF
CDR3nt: TGCAGTGCTAGCCTACCCTCCTACAATGAGCAGTTCTTC

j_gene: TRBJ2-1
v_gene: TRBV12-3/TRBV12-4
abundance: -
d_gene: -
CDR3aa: CASSFVPGDEQFF
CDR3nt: TGTGCCAGCAGTTTTGTCCCAGGGGATGAGCAGTTCTTC

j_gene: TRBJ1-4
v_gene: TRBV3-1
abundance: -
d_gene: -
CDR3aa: CASSQGSPTGKLFF
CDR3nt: TGTGCCAGCAGCCAAGGGAGCCCGACCGGAAAACTGTTTTTT

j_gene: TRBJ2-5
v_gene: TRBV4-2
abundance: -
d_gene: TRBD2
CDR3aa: CASSPTTSEQETQYF
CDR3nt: TGTGCCAGCAGCCCTACAACTAGCGAGCAAGAGACCCAGTACTTC

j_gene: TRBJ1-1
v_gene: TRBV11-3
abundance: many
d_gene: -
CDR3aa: CASSSPTGSQVRKQRWTEAFF
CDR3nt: TGTGCCAGCAGCTCCCCGACCGGGTCCCAAGTTAGAAAACAAAGGTGGACTGAAGCTTTCTTT

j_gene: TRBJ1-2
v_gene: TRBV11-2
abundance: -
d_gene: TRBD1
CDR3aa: CASSLSKLNQGGGYTF
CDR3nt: TGTGCCAGCAGCTTATCCAAGCTAAACCAGGGGGGTGGCTACACCTTC

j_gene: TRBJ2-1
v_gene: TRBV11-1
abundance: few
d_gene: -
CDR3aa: CASSFSGTPVNEQFF
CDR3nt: TGTGCCAGCAGCTTTTCGGGGACTCCCGTCAATGAGCAGTTCTTC

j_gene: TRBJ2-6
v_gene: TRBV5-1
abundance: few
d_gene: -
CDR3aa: CASSGPSGANVLTF
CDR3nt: TGCGCCAGCAGCGGCCCTTCTGGGGCCAACGTCCTGACTTTC

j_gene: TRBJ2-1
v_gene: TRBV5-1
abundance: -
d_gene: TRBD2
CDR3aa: CASSLELAGVLQFF
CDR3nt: TGCGCCAGCAGCTTGGAGCTAGCGGGGGTACTCCAGTTCTTC

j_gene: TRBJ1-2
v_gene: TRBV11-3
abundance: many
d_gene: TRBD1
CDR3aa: CASSSMMDRPNYGYTF
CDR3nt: TGTGCCAGCAGCTCAATGATGGACAGGCCTAACTATGGCTACACCTTC

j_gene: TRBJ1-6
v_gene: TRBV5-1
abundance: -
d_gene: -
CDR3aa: CASSLQGDHSPLHF
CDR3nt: TGCGCCAGCAGCTTGCAGGGAGACCATTCACCCCTCCACTTT

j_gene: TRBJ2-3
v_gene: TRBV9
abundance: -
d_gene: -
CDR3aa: CASSPAAGTTGTDTQYF
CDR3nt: TGTGCCAGCAGCCCCGCCGCAGGAACGACTGGGACAGATACGCAGTATTTT

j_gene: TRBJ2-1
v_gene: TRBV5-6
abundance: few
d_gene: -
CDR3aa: CASSPRRRGEQFF
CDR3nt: TGTGCCAGCAGCCCCCGTAGAAGGGGTGAGCAGTTCTTC

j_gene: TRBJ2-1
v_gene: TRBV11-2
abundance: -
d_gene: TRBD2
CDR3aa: CASTPGLASGVNEQFF
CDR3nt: TGTGCCAGCACCCCCGGACTAGCGTCTGGAGTGAATGAGCAGTTCTTC

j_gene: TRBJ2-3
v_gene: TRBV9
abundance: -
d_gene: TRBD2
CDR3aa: CASSVGASGYTDTQYF
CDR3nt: TGTGCCAGCAGCGTAGGGGCTAGCGGTTACACAGATACGCAGTATTTT

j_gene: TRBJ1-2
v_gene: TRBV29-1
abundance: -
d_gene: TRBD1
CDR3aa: CSVGDRGSYGYTF
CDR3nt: TGCAGCGTTGGGGACAGGGGAAGCTATGGCTACACCTTC

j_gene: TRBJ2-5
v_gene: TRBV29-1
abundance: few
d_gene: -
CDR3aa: CSVDPGVETQYF
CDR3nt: TGCAGCGTTGACCCGGGGGTAGAGACCCAGTACTTC

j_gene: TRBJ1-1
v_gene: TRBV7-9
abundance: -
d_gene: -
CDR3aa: CASSLGVGFNTEAFF
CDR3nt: TGTGCCAGCAGCTTAGGAGTCGGGTTTAACACTGAAGCTTTCTTT

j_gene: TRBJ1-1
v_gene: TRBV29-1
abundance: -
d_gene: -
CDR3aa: CSVVGTYSNTEAFF
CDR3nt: TGCAGCGTTGTCGGCACTTACTCGAACACTGAAGCTTTCTTT